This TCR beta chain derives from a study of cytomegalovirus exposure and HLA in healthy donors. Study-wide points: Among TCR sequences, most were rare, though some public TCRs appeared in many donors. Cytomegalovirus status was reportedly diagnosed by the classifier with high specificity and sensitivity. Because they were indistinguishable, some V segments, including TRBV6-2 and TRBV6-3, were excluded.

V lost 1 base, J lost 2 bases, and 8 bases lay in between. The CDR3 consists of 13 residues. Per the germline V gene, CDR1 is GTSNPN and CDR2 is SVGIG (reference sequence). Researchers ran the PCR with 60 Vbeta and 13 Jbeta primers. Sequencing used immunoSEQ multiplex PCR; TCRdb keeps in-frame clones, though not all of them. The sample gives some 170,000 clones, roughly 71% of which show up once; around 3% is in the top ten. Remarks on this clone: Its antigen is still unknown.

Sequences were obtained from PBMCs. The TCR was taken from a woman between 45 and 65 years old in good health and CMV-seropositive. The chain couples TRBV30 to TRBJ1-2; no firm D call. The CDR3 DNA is TGTGCCTGGAGTGACGACGGGAACTATGGCTACACCTTC. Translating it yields CAWSDDGNYGYTF.